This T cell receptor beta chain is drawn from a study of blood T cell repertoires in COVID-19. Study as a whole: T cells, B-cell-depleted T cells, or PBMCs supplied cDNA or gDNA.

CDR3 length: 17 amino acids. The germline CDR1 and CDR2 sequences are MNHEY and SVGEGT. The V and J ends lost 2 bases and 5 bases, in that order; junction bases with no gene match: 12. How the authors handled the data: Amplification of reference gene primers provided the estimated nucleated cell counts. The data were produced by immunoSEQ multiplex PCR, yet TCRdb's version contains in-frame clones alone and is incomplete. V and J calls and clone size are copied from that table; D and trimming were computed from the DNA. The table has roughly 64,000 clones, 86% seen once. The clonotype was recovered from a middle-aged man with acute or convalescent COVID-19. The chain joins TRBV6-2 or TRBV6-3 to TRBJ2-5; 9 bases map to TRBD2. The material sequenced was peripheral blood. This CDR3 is CASSYRGRGLAGETQYF. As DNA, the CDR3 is TGTGCCAGCAGTTACCGCGGGAGGGGGCTAGCGGGTGAGACCCAGTACTTC.